This TCR beta chain was observed in a study of T-cell reconstitution after alpha-beta-depleted transplantation in children. For this clonotype: Antigen specificity is unknown.

The germline gives CDR1 DFQATT, CDR2 SNEGSKA (reference sequence). V lost 3 bases and J lost 4; bases outside the gene matches: 8. The length of the CDR3 is 14 residues. The library targeted TCRbeta and was prepared with unique molecular identifiers. A single record per CDR3 protein comes from TCRdb applying MiXCR to the PCR reads. The data contain approximately 650,000 distinct CDR3 sequences, less than 15% of them singletons. General study results and limits: Surviving recipient T cells and thymic progenitors underlay high day-60 TCRbeta diversity in some patients.

The chain carries TRBV20-1 and TRBJ1-2; 7 bases are a match to TRBD1. This receptor was identified in a girl aged 2-10 years with congenital amegakaryocytic thrombocytopenia, due to receive a stem cell transplant. Sequencing was performed on PBMCs, taken before TCRalphabeta/CD19-depleted stem cell transplant. CDR3 sequence: CSASATRDSYGYTF. CDR3 nucleotide sequence: TGCAGTGCTAGTGCCACTCGGGACAGCTATGGCTACACCTTC.